The 5 T cell receptor beta chains listed next were all sequenced from one sample in a study of blood T cell repertoires in COVID-19. Data came from immunoSEQ multiplex PCR; TCRdb stores just in-frame clones and leaves some out. Of about 240,000 clones listed, 88% are singletons. Sequencing input: peripheral blood. The origin of the receptors is a woman aged 35 to 49 who had recovered from COVID-19.

The chain couples TRBV7-2 to TRBJ2-1; D is perhaps TRBD2 (7 bases). Trimming cost V 6 bases and J 6 bases, with 15 bases left between them. Germline V lookup: CDR1 SGHTA, CDR2 FQGNSA. This CDR3 region has 14 residues. CDR3 DNA sequence: TGTGCCAGCAGAGGGGGGGGAGAATCCAATGAGCAGTTCTTC. This sequence encodes CASRGGGESNEQFF. The whole variable domain, remainder taken from reference TRBV7-2 and TRBJ2-1, is GAGVSQSPSNKVTEKGKDVELRCDPISGHTALYWYRQSLGQGLEFLIYFQGNSAPDKSGLPSDRFSAERTGGSVSTLTIQRTQQEDSAVYLCASRGGGESNEQFFGPGTRLTVL.

CDR3 in amino acids: CASSHSGAYNEQFF. DNA of the CDR3: TGTGCCAGCAGCCATAGCGGAGCTTACAATGAGCAGTTCTTC. V is TRBV5-4 and J is TRBJ2-1; a weak D match, TRBD2 (6 bases). The germline V and J ends were trimmed by 4 bases and 4 bases, with 12 bases remaining between them. Germline values: CDR1 SGHNT, CDR2 YYREEE (reference sequence). The CDR3 is 14 amino acids.

The count of this clone is one. The chain uses TRBV30 and TRBJ2-3; TRBD2 agrees at 12 bases. The CDR3 length is 17 residues. The J segment lost 5 bases and the V segment lost 3 bases, leaving 12 bases of the junction unmatched. The germline CDR1 and CDR2 sequences are GTSNPN and SVGIG (reference sequence). CDR3 sequence reads: CAWSQGLAGFRGDTQYF. The CDR3 bases are TGTGCCTGGAGCCAAGGACTAGCGGGATTCCGGGGAGATACGCAGTATTTT.

The rearrangement uses TRBV10-3 and TRBJ2-1, with TRBD1 matching 7 bases. The germline gives CDR1 ENHRY, CDR2 SYGVKD. CDR3 size: 14 residues. V trimming: 6 bases; J trimming: 4 bases; junction bases outside the gene matches: 6. CDR3 coding DNA: TGTGCCATCAGGACACCGGGACAGTACAATGAGCAGTTCTTC. This translates into CAIRTPGQYNEQFF.

This clone has just one count. V is TRBV15 and J is TRBJ1-3; weak D call: TRBD1 (5 bases). Germline loops: CDR1 LNHNV, CDR2 YYDKDF (reference sequence). The CDR3 sequence is 17 residues long. The V gene lost 0 bases and the J gene lost 0 bases, with 12 bases spanning the gap. As DNA, the CDR3 is TGTGCCACCAGCAGAGATGGGGCGGTCCTCTCTGGAAACACCATATATTTT. Protein product: CATSRDGAVLSGNTIYF.